This entry concerns a single TCR beta chain. Its antigen target is currently unknown. No per-base quality is available; no much larger clone lies one base away. Donors formed part of the validation cohort, which comprised 120 subjects and was distinct from the first cohort of under 850 subjects. Including the terminal cysteine and phenylalanine, the CDR3 comprises 15 residues. The entry retains the CDR3 DNA only, 45 bases that are in frame from base 1. Sequences LNHDA (CDR1) and SQIVND (CDR2) are obtained from the germline V gene (reference sequence). A distance of 10 bases separates the germline ends of V and J, which lose 7 bases and 0 bases respectively. The receptor library was made with the immunoSEQ multiplex PCR assay. The paper's processing steps were these. A statistical classification framework was built to diagnose cytomegalovirus status from the catalog of TCR beta chain sequences. This immuneACCESS table, as held by TCRdb, lists in-frame sequences with V and J called but not all clones. Of the missing ones, under half trace to an unresolved V gene in checked studies; the others have no known cause. Clone size and V and J calls were adopted from that table, with D and trimming inferred from the DNA. This sample lists under 100,000 clones; around 96% were detected once. Less than 0.8% of the sample is in the top ten clones.

This sample was taken from a study of cytomegalovirus exposure and HLA in healthy donors (TCRdb year 2017). About the investigation overall: A later analysis indicated that the roughly 130 validation repertoires were generated on the platform also employed for the approximately 700 repertoires of the first cohort. Along with the roughly 670-subject first cohort, a separate validation cohort of over a hundred different subjects was used. The study was designed to test whether signatures of past pathogen exposure could be identified by cataloging public T cell receptors. To predict cytomegalovirus infection status, the study combined high-throughput TCR immunosequencing, statistical association of individual TCRs with disease status, and machine learning. The research as a whole found: Across donors, most TCR sequences were observed very rarely, whereas some public TCRs were present in many individuals. The study listed 150 to 200 TCR beta chains as associated with cytomegalovirus. Cytomegalovirus status was reported to be diagnosed by the classifier with high specificity and sensitivity in both the original and validation cohorts. Subsequent analysis determined that TCRs grouped into clusters in the first cohort also showed a tendency toward co-occurrence across the 130 or so validation repertoires, and approximately 93% of cluster scores exceeded 0. Three of the identified cytomegalovirus-associated TCR beta chains were confirmed in vitro to be specific for cytomegalovirus antigens. All 120 repertoires were used to score co-occurrence in the validation cohort in a later analysis, because that analysis had no HLA typing for the cohort. It was suggested by the authors that the approach could potentially be generalized to other disease states and immunological phenotypes.

The sample was PBMCs. The chain was built from TRBV19 and TRBJ2-6; the D gene remains uncertain. The TCR originated in a man between 18 and 35 years old in good health and CMV-seronegative. CDR3 reads: CASTPVASGANVLTF. The base sequence is TGTGCCAGTACCCCCGTGGCCTCTGGGGCCAACGTCCTGACTTTC.